This TCR beta chain was profiled in a study of blood T cells in healthy people across ages. Findings and limits, study-wide: Estimates of diversity drawn from one million T cells were considered underestimates. Age brought a roughly linear fall in TCR beta diversity measured per million T cells.

Each donor had around 11 milliliters of peripheral blood drawn. A J-beta primer mix and a sample-barcoded 5' primer were used in a second PCR of about 7 to 12 cycles. With 12 random nucleotides, a template-switch adaptor tagged each individual cDNA molecule. TCRdb used MiXCR to reprocess the 5' RACE reads, holding one entry per CDR3 protein. The sample carries about 1.4 million distinct CDR3 sequences, roughly 59% recorded once. This CDR3 has 11 residues. The V end lost 3 bases, the J end lost 12 bases, and 12 bases lay between the germline ends. Germline V lookup: CDR1 LGHDT, CDR2 YNNKEL (reference sequence). As to this clonotype: As yet, its antigen is unknown.

The sequencing sample was made of blood. This TCR was recovered from a man aged 18 to 29 in good health. The chain joins TRBV3-1 to TRBJ2-7; maybe TRBD1 (5 bases). CDR3 amino acids: CASSQETVVYF. The CDR3 DNA reads as TGTGCCAGCAGCCAGGAGACAGTGGTGTACTTC.